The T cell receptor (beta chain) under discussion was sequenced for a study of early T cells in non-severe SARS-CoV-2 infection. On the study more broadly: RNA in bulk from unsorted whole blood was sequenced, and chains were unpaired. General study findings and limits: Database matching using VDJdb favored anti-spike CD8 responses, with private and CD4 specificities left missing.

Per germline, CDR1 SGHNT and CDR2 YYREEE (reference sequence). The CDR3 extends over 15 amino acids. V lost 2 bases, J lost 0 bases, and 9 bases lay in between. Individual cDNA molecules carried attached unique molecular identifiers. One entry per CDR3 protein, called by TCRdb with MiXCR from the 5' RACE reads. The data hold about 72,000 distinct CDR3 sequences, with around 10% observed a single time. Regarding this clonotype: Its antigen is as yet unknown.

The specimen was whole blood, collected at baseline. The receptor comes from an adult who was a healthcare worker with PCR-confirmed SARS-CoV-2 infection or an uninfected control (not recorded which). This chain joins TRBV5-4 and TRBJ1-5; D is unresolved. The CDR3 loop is CASSFDGNSNQPQHF. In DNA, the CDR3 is TGTGCCAGCAGCTTTGACGGGAATAGCAATCAGCCCCAGCATTTT.